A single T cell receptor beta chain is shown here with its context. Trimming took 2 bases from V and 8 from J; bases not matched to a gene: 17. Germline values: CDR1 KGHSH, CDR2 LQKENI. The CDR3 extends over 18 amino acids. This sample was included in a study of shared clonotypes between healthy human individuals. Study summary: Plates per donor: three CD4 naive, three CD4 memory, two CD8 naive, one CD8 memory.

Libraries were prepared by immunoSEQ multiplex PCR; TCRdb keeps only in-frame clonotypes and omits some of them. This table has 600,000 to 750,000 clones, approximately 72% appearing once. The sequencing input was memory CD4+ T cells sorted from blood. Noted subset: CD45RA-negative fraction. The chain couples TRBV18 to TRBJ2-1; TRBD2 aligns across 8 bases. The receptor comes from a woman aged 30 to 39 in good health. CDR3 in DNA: TGTGCCAGCTCACCAACCTTGTCGAGACTAGCGTCTCTCCATGAGCAGTTCTTC. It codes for CASSPTLSRLASLHEQFF.